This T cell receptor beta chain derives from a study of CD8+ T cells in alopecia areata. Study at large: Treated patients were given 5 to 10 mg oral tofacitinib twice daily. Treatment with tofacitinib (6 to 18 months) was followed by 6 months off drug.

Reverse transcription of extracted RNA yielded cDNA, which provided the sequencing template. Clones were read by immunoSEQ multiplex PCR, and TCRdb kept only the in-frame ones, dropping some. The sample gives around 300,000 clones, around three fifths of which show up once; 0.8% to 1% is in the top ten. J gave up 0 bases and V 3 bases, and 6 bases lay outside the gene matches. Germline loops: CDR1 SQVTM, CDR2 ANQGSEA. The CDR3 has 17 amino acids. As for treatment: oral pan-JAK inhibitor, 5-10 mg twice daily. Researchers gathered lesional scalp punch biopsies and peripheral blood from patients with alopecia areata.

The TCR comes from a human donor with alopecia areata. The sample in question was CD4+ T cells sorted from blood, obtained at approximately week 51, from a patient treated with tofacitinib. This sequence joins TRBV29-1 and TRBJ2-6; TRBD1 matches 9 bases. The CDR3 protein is CSVDGDRVVSGANVLTF. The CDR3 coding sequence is TGCAGCGTTGACGGGGACAGGGTCGTCTCTGGGGCCAACGTCCTGACTTTC.